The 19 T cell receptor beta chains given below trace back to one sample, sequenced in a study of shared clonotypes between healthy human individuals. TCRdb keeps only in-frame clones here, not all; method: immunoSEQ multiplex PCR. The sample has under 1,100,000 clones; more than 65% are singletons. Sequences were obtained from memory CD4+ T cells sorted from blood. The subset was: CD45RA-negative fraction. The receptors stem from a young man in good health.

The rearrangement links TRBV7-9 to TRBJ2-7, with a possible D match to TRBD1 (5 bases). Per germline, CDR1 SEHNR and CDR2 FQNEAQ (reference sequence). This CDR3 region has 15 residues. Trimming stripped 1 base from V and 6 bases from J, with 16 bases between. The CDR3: CASSLEQGPLGEQYF. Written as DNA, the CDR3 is TGTGCCAGCAGCTTAGAGCAGGGCCCGTTGGGCGAGCAGTACTTC.

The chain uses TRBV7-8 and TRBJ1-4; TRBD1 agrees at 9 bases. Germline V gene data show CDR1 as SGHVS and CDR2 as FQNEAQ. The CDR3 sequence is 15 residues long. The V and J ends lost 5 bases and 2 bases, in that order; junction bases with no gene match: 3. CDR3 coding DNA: TGTGCCAGCAGCGCAACAGGGGGCACTAATGAAAAACTGTTTTTT. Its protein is CASSATGGTNEKLFF.

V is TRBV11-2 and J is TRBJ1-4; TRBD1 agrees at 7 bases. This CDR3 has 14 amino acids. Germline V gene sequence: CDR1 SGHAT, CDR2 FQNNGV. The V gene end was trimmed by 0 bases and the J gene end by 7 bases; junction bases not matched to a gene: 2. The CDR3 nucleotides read TGTGCCAGCAGCTTAGACAGGGGGGTTGAAAAACTGTTTTTT. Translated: CASSLDRGVEKLFF. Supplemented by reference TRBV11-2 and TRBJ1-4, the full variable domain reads EAGVAQSPRYKIIEKRQSVAFWCNPISGHATLYWYQQILGQGPKLLIQFQNNGVVDDSQLPKDRFSAERLKGVDSTLKIQPAKLEDSAVYLCASSLDRGVEKLFFGSGTQLSVL.

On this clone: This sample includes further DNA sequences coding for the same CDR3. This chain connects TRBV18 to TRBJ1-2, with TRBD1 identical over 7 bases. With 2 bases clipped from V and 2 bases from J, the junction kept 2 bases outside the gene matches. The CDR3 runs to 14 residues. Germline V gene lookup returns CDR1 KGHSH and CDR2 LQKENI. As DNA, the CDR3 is TGTGCCAGCTCACCAGAGACAGGGAACTATGGCTACACCTTC. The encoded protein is CASSPETGNYGYTF.

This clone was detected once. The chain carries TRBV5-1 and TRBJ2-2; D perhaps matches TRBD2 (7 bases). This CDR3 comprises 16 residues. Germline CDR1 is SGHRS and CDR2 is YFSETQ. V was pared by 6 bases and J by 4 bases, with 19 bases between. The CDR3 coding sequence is TGCGCCAGCACCCCCAGGGAGGGGGTTGGCACCGGGGAGCTGTTTTTT. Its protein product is CASTPREGVGTGELFF. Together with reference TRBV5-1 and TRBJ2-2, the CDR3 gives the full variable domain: KAGVTQTPRYLIKTRGQQVTLSCSPISGHRSVSWYQQTPGQGLQFLFEYFSETQRNKGNFPGRFSGRQFSNSRSEMNVSTLELGDSALYLCASTPREGVGTGELFFGEGSRLTVL.

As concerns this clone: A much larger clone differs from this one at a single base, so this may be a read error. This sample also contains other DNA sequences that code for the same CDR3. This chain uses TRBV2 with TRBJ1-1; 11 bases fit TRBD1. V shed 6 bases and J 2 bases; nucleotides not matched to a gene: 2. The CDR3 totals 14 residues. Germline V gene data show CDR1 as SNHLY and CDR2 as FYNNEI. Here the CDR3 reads CASRWTGGNTEAFF. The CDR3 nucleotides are TGTGCCAGCAGGTGGACAGGGGGCAACACTGAAGCTTTCTTT.

The CDR3 nucleotides are TGTGCCAGCAGTGAATTGGGAGCCTACGAGCAGTACTTC. This codes for CASSELGAYEQYF. The chain links TRBV6-1 to TRBJ2-7; D possibly corresponds to TRBD2 (5 bases). With 2 bases removed from V and 2 bases from J, the gap between germline ends came to 7 bases. CDR3 length: 13 residues. The germline gives CDR1 MNHNS, CDR2 SASEGT.

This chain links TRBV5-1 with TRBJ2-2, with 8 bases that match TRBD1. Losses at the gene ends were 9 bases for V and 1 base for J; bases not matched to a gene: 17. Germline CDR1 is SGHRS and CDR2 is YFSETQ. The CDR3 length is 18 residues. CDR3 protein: CATTGTGFQSQNTGELFF. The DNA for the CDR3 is TGCGCCACCACCGGGACAGGATTCCAGTCTCAGAACACCGGGGAGCTGTTTTTT.

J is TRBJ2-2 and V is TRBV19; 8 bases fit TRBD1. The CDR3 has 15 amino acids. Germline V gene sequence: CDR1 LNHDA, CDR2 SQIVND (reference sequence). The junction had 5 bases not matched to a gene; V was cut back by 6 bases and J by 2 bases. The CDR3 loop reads CASRTGDFNTGELFF. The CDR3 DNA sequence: TGTGCCAGTAGGACAGGGGACTTTAACACCGGGGAGCTGTTTTTT.

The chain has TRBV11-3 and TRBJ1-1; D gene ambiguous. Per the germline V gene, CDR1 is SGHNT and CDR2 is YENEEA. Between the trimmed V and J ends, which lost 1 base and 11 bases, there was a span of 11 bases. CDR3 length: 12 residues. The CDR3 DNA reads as TGTGCCAGCAGCTTAGGGACTGCCGGGGCTTTCTTT. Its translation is CASSLGTAGAFF.

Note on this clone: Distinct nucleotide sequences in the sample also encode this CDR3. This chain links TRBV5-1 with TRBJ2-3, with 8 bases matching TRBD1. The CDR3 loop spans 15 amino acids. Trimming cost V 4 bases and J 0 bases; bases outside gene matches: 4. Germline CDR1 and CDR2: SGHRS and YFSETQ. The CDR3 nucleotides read TGCGCCAGCAGCACCGGACAGGGTAGCACAGATACGCAGTATTTT. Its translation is CASSTGQGSTDTQYF.

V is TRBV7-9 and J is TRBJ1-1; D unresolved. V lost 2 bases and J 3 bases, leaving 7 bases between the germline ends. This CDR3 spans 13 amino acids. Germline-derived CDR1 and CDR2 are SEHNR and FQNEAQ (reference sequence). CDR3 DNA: TGTGCCAGCAGCTTAAGCTCCTACACTGAAGCTTTCTTT. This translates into CASSLSSYTEAFF.

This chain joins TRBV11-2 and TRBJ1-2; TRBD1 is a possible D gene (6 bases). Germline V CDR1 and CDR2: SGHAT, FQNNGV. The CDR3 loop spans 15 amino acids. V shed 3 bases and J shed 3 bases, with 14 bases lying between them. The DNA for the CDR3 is TGTGCCAGCAGCTTGGACAGCTACTATGACTATGGCTACACCTTC. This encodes CASSLDSYYDYGYTF.

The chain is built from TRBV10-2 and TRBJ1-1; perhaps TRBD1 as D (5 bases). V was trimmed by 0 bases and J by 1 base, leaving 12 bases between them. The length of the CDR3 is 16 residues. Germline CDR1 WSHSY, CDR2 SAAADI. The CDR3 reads CASSESWGVRNTEAFF. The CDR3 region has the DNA TGCGCCAGCAGTGAGTCGTGGGGGGTCCGGAACACTGAAGCTTTCTTT.

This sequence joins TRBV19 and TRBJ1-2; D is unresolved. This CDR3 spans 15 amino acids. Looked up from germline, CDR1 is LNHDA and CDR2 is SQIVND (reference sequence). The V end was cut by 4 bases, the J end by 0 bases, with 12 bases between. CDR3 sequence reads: CASSSGWQSNYGYTF. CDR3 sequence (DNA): TGTGCCAGTAGTAGCGGGTGGCAATCTAACTATGGCTACACCTTC.

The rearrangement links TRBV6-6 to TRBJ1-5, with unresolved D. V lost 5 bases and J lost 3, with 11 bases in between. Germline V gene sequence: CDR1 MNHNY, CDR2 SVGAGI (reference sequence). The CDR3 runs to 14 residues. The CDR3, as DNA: TGTGCCAGCAGTGCCAGTGCTATCAATCAGCCCCAGCATTTT. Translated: CASSASAINQPQHF.

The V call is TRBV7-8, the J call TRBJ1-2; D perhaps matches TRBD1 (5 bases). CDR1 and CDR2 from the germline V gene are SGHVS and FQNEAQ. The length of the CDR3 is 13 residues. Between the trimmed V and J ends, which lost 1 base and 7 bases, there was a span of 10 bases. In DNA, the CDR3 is TGTGCCAGCAGCTTAGGGCAGGGTATTGGCTACACCTTC. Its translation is CASSLGQGIGYTF.

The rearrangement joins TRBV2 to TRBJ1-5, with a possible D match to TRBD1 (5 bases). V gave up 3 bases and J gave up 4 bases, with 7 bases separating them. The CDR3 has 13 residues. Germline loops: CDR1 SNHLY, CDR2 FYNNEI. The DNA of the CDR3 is TGTGCCAGCAGTGATGGGGGTAATCAGCCCCAGCATTTT. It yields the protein CASSDGGNQPQHF. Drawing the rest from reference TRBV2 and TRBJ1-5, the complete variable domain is EPEVTQTPSHQVTQMGQEVILRCVPISNHLYFYWYRQILGQKVEFLVSFYNNEISEKSEIFDDQFSVERPDGSNFTLKIRSTKLEDSAMYFCASSDGGNQPQHFGDGTRLSIL.

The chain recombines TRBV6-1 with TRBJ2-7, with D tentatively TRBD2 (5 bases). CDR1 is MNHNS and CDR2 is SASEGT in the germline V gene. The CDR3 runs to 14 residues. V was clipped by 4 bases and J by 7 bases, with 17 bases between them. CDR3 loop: CASSVSGTAGEQYF. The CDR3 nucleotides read TGTGCCAGCAGTGTGTCGGGAACCGCGGGTGAGCAGTACTTC.